The entry below gives a single T cell receptor beta chain sequence along with its context. The antigen remains unidentified. In germline, CDR1 is SGDLS, CDR2 YYNGEE. After removal of 4 bases from V and 5 bases from J, the junction contained 8 bases not matched to a gene. The CDR3 loop spans 15 amino acids. This sample stems from a study of cytomegalovirus exposure and HLA in healthy donors. Findings of the study overall: HLA alleles showed associations with 15,000 to 20,000 TCR beta sequences in a later analysis, at a 0.05 false discovery rate. Apparent HLA restriction characterized most CMV-associated TCR beta chains in a later analysis. The records held CMV serostatus as the only immune exposure information. Some segments of the V type, notably TRBV6-2 and TRBV6-3, were excluded as indistinguishable.

PCR involved 60 Vbeta and 13 Jbeta primers. Clones were sequenced by immunoSEQ multiplex PCR, and TCRdb holds only the in-frame ones, with some missing. The data show about 90,000 clones, roughly 84% seen once. This chain connects TRBV9 to TRBJ2-2; 7 nucleotides align to TRBD1. The sample comprised PBMCs. The TCR sequence derives from a man younger than 30 in good health and CMV-seronegative. CDR3 nucleotide sequence: TGTGCCAGCAGCCTTAAGACAGGGAAAACCGGGGAGCTGTTTTTT. Residues: CASSLKTGKTGELFF.